The 2 T cell receptor beta chains listed next were all sequenced from one sample in a study of monozygotic twins with inflammatory bowel disease. TCRdb reprocessed the 5' RACE reads and reports one entry per CDR3 protein, with no DNA. The sample has 200,000 to 250,000 distinct CDR3 sequences. Sequencing used blood. All receptors derive from a human donor with ulcerative colitis or Crohn's disease, or a healthy co-twin of an affected twin (not recorded which).

This rearrangement joins TRBV5-1 to TRBJ1-4. The CDR3 runs 13 residues. Germline CDR1 SGHRS, CDR2 YFSETQ. The CDR3 reads CASSLYPNEKLFF.

The genes are TRBV5-1 and TRBJ2-3. Germline V CDR1 and CDR2: SGHRS, YFSETQ. The CDR3 spans 12 residues. The CDR3 reads CASSLSSDTQYF.